This TCR beta chain stems from a study of blood T cell repertoires in COVID-19. As for the study in general: From the United States, Italy and Spain came samples of acute and convalescent COVID-19. In each case, the material was cDNA or gDNA derived from T cells, B-cell-depleted T cells, or PBMCs.

Authors' data handling: Reference gene primer amplification yielded estimated nucleated cell counts. Here immunoSEQ multiplex PCR was the method, and the copy in TCRdb shows in-frame clones only, minus some. V and J calls and clone size are copied from that table; D and trimming were computed from the DNA. This sample has 50,000 to 65,000 clones, with more than 75% found just once. CDR3 length: 16 amino acids. Germline V lookup: CDR1 WNHNN, CDR2 SYGVQD (reference sequence). Trimming left V 0 bases short and J 0 bases short, with 9 bases between. This clone occurred a few times. The source material was peripheral blood. The receptor was isolated from a middle-aged man with active COVID-19. The gene calls are TRBV10-1 and TRBJ2-1; no definite D call. The CDR3 reads CASSESRISSYNEQFF. The CDR3 DNA sequence: TGCGCCAGCAGTGAGTCCCGAATTAGCTCCTACAATGAGCAGTTCTTC.